Sequencing of this T cell receptor beta chain was carried out in a study of T cell responses to AZD1222 COVID-19 vaccine. Trimming cost V 4 bases and J 6 bases; bases outside gene matches: 12. CDR1 SGDLS and CDR2 YYNGEE come from the germline V gene. There are 17 residues in the CDR3. Clones were read by immunoSEQ multiplex PCR, and TCRdb kept only the in-frame ones, dropping some. The sample yields 130,000 or so clones, about nine tenths seen once. The sample here was peripheral blood, taken 28 days after the second AZD1222 dose. This TCR was recovered from an adult who received the AZD1222 COVID-19 vaccine. The chain carries TRBV9 and TRBJ2-1; 11 bases align to TRBD2. The CDR3: CASSTPPLAGGRNEQFF. The CDR3 region has the DNA TGTGCCAGCAGCACCCCCCCTCTAGCGGGAGGTCGCAATGAGCAGTTCTTC.